The 19 T cell receptor beta chains given below trace back to one sample, sequenced in a study of blood T cell repertoires in COVID-19. Clones were read by immunoSEQ multiplex PCR, and TCRdb kept only the in-frame ones, dropping some. Of about 200,000 clones in the sample, roughly nine tenths were seen once. Sample: PBMCs or T cells enriched from blood (not recorded which). Receptors were obtained from a woman aged 25 to 45 with acute COVID-19.

The V and J genes are TRBV3-1 (or the pseudogene TRBV3-2) and TRBJ2-1; TRBD2 aligns across 8 bases. Germline CDR1 LGHDT, CDR2 YNNKEL (reference sequence). Trimming at V came to 1 base and at J to 9 bases, leaving 20 bases not matched to a gene. This CDR3 spans 19 amino acids. The CDR3: CASSQVLTPPGGQYLEQFF. The CDR3 coding sequence is TGTGCCAGCAGCCAAGTACTTACCCCCCCGGGGGGGCAATATCTTGAGCAGTTCTTC.

This sequence joins TRBV6-1 and TRBJ1-5, with 10 positions matching TRBD1. Germline values: CDR1 MNHNS, CDR2 SASEGT. The junction had 3 bases not matched to a gene; V was cut back by 5 bases and J by 2 bases. CDR3 size: 15 residues. DNA of the CDR3: TGTGCCAGCAGTTCGACAGGGGGCGGCAATCAGCCCCAGCATTTT. As protein: CASSSTGGGNQPQHF.

The chain recombines TRBV14 with TRBJ1-2, with D possibly TRBD1 on 6 matching bases. This CDR3 region has 17 residues. V lost 5 bases to trimming and J lost 2 bases, with 21 bases between them. CDR1 SGHDN and CDR2 FVKESK come from the germline V gene. The DNA for the CDR3 is TGTGCCAGCAGCTCCTGGCAGGGGAAGGACCCCAACTATGGCTACACCTTC. It translates to CASSSWQGKDPNYGYTF.

The chain carries TRBV14 and TRBJ1-4; 8 bases map to TRBD1. The CDR3 spans 15 residues. In germline, CDR1 is SGHDN, CDR2 FVKESK. The ends lost 1 base at V and 5 bases at J; junction bases unmatched: 3. CDR3 DNA sequence: TGTGCCAGCAGCCAAGTGCAGGGGGCAAATGAAAAACTGTTTTTT. This sequence encodes CASSQVQGANEKLFF.

This chain uses TRBV5-1 with TRBJ2-1; D not resolved. The CDR3 loop spans 12 amino acids. The germline V gene encodes CDR1 SGHRS and CDR2 YFSETQ. V gave up 0 bases and J gave up 7 bases, with 5 bases separating them. For the CDR3, the DNA is TGCGCCAGCAGCTTGGGCGCTAATGAGCAGTTCTTC. Protein: CASSLGANEQFF.

The chain carries TRBV5-1 and TRBJ2-2; D perhaps matches TRBD1 (5 bases). Trimming took 3 bases from V and 4 from J, leaving 13 bases between them. CDR3 size: 15 residues. In germline, CDR1 is SGHRS, CDR2 YFSETQ. In DNA form, the CDR3 reads TGCGCCAGCAGCTCCTCAGGGTTTGGCACCGGGGAGCTGTTTTTT. It translates to CASSSSGFGTGELFF.

This chain uses TRBV4-1 with TRBJ1-1; 8 positions agree with TRBD1. J was trimmed by 2 bases and V by 0 bases; bases with no gene match: 11. CDR1 MGHRA and CDR2 YSYEKL come from the germline V gene. This CDR3 region has 18 residues. Here the CDR3 DNA reads TGCGCCAGCAGCCAAGAAGGCCGACCAGGGGGCGGAAACACTGAAGCTTTCTTT. Translating gives CASSQEGRPGGGNTEAFF.

The chain carries TRBV27 and TRBJ1-2; D remains unclear. The CDR3 length is 13 residues. CDR1 is MNHEY and CDR2 is SMNVEV in the germline V gene (reference sequence). V lost 5 bases to trimming and J lost 4 bases, with 11 bases between them. The CDR3 bases are TGTGCCAGCAGTCCTAGACGATCCTATGGCTACACCTTC. This encodes CASSPRRSYGYTF.

The chain is built from TRBV11-2 and TRBJ1-4; D might be TRBD1 (6 bases). The V gene lost 4 bases and the J gene lost 6 bases, with 18 bases spanning the gap. This CDR3 region has 16 residues. The germline V gene has CDR1 SGHAT and CDR2 FQNNGV. Here the CDR3 reads CASSSWPQGSDEKLFF. CDR3 sequence (DNA): TGTGCCAGCAGCTCCTGGCCCCAGGGGTCGGATGAAAAACTGTTTTTT. The full variable domain, rest sourced from reference TRBV11-2 and TRBJ1-4, is EAGVAQSPRYKIIEKRQSVAFWCNPISGHATLYWYQQILGQGPKLLIQFQNNGVVDDSQLPKDRFSAERLKGVDSTLKIQPAKLEDSAVYLCASSSWPQGSDEKLFFGSGTQLSVL.

The rearrangement links TRBV7-2 to TRBJ1-3; D is uncertain. Germline CDR1 SGHTA, CDR2 FQGNSA. The CDR3 covers 15 residues. Trimming removed 5 bases from V and 4 bases from J, with 15 bases in between. CDR3 amino acids: CASSPGGVSGNTIYF. Written as DNA, the CDR3 is TGTGCCAGCAGCCCCGGAGGAGTTTCAGGAAACACCATATATTTT.

The CDR3 coding sequence is TGTGCCAGCAGCCAGGACAGCAATGAGCAGTTCTTC. It specifies CASSQDSNEQFF. The genes are TRBV3-1 (or the pseudogene TRBV3-2) and TRBJ2-1; D may be TRBD1 (6 bases). This CDR3 spans 12 amino acids. Germline assignment: CDR1 LGHDT and CDR2 YNNKEL (reference sequence). The V gene lost 3 bases and the J gene lost 6 bases, with 6 bases spanning the gap.

The chain has TRBV30 and TRBJ1-5; TRBD1 is a possible D gene (6 bases). This CDR3 comprises 14 residues. V dropped 0 bases and J dropped 3 bases, with 9 bases sitting between them. Germline V CDR1 and CDR2: GTSNPN, SVGIG (reference sequence). The DNA for the CDR3 is TGTGCCTGGAGTGTGAGACAGGTCAATCAGCCCCAGCATTTT. It is translated as CAWSVRQVNQPQHF.

V gene TRBV2 combines with J gene TRBJ1-2, with D unclear. This CDR3 has 12 amino acids. Trimming pared 4 bases from V and 3 bases from J, leaving 6 bases between. Germline assignment: CDR1 SNHLY and CDR2 FYNNEI. The CDR3 sequence is CASSVTDYGYTF. The CDR3, as DNA: TGTGCCAGCAGTGTAACGGACTATGGCTACACCTTC.

The chain has TRBV7-7 and TRBJ1-2; 7 bases line up with TRBD1. This CDR3 has 15 amino acids. Germline lookup yields CDR1 SSHAT and CDR2 FNYEAQ (reference sequence). The trim removed 4 bases at V and 4 bases at J, leaving 9 bases unmatched. This CDR3 is CASSSRATGAYGYTF. The CDR3 DNA reads as TGTGCCAGCAGCTCCCGCGCCACAGGGGCCTATGGCTACACCTTC.

The J gene is TRBJ2-1, the V gene TRBV19; TRBD1 matches 9 bases. The CDR3 has 14 amino acids. Germline V gene sequence: CDR1 LNHDA, CDR2 SQIVND (reference sequence). Trimming removed 8 bases from V and 9 bases from J; junction bases left unmatched: 11. The CDR3 DNA follows: TGTGCCAGTTCCCCGGGACAGGGAGGGGGTGAGCAGTTCTTC. It translates to CASSPGQGGGEQFF.

The V gene is TRBV6-5, the J gene TRBJ2-3; TRBD1 matches 9 bases. Germline V CDR1 and CDR2: MNHEY, SVGAGI. The CDR3 runs 13 residues. After removal of 2 bases from V and 6 bases from J, the junction contained 0 bases not matched to a gene. CDR3 nucleotide sequence: TGTGCCAGCAGTTACGGACAGGGGGATACGCAGTATTTT. Protein product: CASSYGQGDTQYF.

V gene TRBV5-6 combines with J gene TRBJ2-5; D gene ambiguous. Deletions cut 3 bases from V and 5 bases from J, with 17 bases between. The CDR3 has 15 residues. Germline loops: CDR1 SGHDT, CDR2 YYEEEE. The CDR3 protein is CASSWWSRGEETQYF. Written as DNA, the CDR3 is TGTGCCAGCAGCTGGTGGTCTCGCGGCGAGGAGACCCAGTACTTC. The full variable domain, its missing parts supplied by reference TRBV5-6 and TRBJ2-5, is DAGVTQSPTHLIKTRGQQVTLRCSPKSGHDTVSWYQQALGQGPQFIFQYYEEEERQRGNFPDRFSGHQFPNYSSELNVNALLLGDSALYLCASSWWSRGEETQYFGPGTRLLVL.

The rearrangement joins TRBV19 to TRBJ2-2; D is uncertain. Trimming shortened V by 5 bases and J by 2 bases, and 9 bases separated the two germline ends. There are 14 residues in the CDR3. Per the germline V gene, CDR1 is LNHDA and CDR2 is SQIVND (reference sequence). The CDR3 here is CASSARQNTGELFF. The CDR3 DNA is TGTGCCAGTAGTGCAAGACAAAACACCGGGGAGCTGTTTTTT.

The chain recombines TRBV10-3 with TRBJ1-2; TRBD1 aligns across 10 bases. The CDR3 contains 15 residues. Trimming took 10 bases from V and 0 from J; bases not matched to a gene: 8. Germline V gene lookup returns CDR1 ENHRY and CDR2 SYGVKD. The CDR3: CATGDRGVANYGYTF. The CDR3 DNA reads TGTGCCACCGGGGACAGGGGTGTTGCTAACTATGGCTACACCTTC.